The TCR beta chain under discussion was sequenced for a study of T cells in Graves' hyperthyroidism and ophthalmopathy. Points from the study as a whole: Model output signaled ophthalmopathy a median approximately six months ahead of onset.

Amplification targeted TCR beta CDR3 regions from RNA transcripts. HTBI primers were the set used in a first-round RT-PCR of the TCR CDR3. Each CDR3 protein gets one entry after TCRdb re-called the multiplex PCR reads with MiXCR. The profile shows a few hundred thousand distinct CDR3 sequences, around 16% of them singletons. Diagnoses used clinical symptoms, serum thyroxine and TRAb, thyroid ultrasound and orbital computed tomography. Germline V CDR1 and CDR2: MDHEN, SYDVKM. The CDR3 runs 15 residues. The sample holds a few counts of this clonotype. Its antigen is unknown. The junction differs from germline at one of its ends, possibly a read error.

The TCR was taken from a woman in her twenties or thirties with Graves' hyperthyroidism. The V gene is TRBV28, the J gene TRBJ2-1; TRBD2 matches 8 bases. Sequenced: blood. The CDR3 reads CTSSLVAGIYNEQFF. In nucleotides, the CDR3 is TGTACCAGCAGTTTAGTAGCGGGAATTTACAATGAGCAGTTCTTC.